The 24 T cell receptor beta chains given below trace back to one sample, sequenced in a study of cytomegalovirus exposure and HLA in healthy donors. PCR was performed using 60 Vbeta and 13 Jbeta primers. Assay: immunoSEQ multiplex PCR; the TCRdb copy retains only in-frame clones and omits some. In the table there are some 150,000 clones, more than 60% of which are singletons. Input material: PBMCs. Every receptor here comes from a woman in her forties in good health and CMV-seronegative.

V usage is TRBV13 and J usage is TRBJ1-1; no firm D call. Germline V gene sequence: CDR1 PRHDT, CDR2 FYEKMQ (reference sequence). Trimming pared 5 bases from V and 4 bases from J, leaving 14 bases between. The CDR3 contains 14 residues. This chain's CDR3 is CASSLWRGGTEAFF. In nucleotides, the CDR3 is TGTGCCAGCAGCCTTTGGCGGGGAGGCACTGAAGCTTTCTTT.

This clone was seen only once. The rearrangement uses TRBV27 and TRBJ1-5; TRBD1 might be the D (5 bases). This CDR3 contains 14 residues. The V end lost 3 bases, the J end lost 7 bases, and 13 bases lay between the germline ends. The germline V gene encodes CDR1 MNHEY and CDR2 SMNVEV (reference sequence). CDR3 region: CASSFRQGRQPQHF. CDR3 nucleotide sequence: TGTGCCAGCAGTTTCCGGCAGGGCCGGCAGCCCCAGCATTTT.

This chain joins TRBV30 and TRBJ1-1; D gene ambiguous. V lost 2 bases to trimming and J lost 8 bases, with 12 bases between them. The CDR3 has 12 residues. Germline lookup yields CDR1 GTSNPN and CDR2 SVGIG (reference sequence). CDR3 residues: CAWSRENQEAFF. As DNA, the CDR3 is TGTGCCTGGAGTAGGGAGAACCAAGAAGCTTTCTTT.

The J gene is TRBJ1-5, the V gene TRBV27; D gene unclear. Germline V gives CDR1 MNHEY, CDR2 SMNVEV (reference sequence). The CDR3 has 14 amino acids. Trimming left V 3 bases short and J 5 bases short, with 11 bases between. CDR3 sequence: CASSFRGTDQPQHF. Here the CDR3 DNA reads TGTGCCAGCAGTTTCCGAGGCACCGATCAGCCCCAGCATTTT.

The chain combines TRBV5-4 with TRBJ1-1; D is undetermined. The V end lost 0 bases, the J end lost 3 bases, and 6 bases lay between the germline ends. In germline, CDR1 is SGHNT, CDR2 YYREEE (reference sequence). The CDR3 is made up of 13 amino acids. In DNA, the CDR3 is TGTGCCAGCAGCTTGGTCGGGTACACTGAAGCTTTCTTT. Its protein product is CASSLVGYTEAFF.

V usage is TRBV28 and J usage is TRBJ1-4; TRBD1 might be the D (6 bases). Germline CDR1 MDHEN, CDR2 SYDVKM. The CDR3 has 14 residues. The V gene lost 5 bases and the J gene lost 0 bases, with 7 bases spanning the gap. Here the CDR3 reads CASSTGSTNEKLFF. The CDR3 region has the DNA TGTGCCAGCAGTACAGGGTCAACTAATGAAAAACTGTTTTTT. Combining the CDR3 with reference TRBV28 and TRBJ1-4 gives the whole variable domain DVKVTQSSRYLVKRTGEKVFLECVQDMDHENMFWYRQDPGLGLRLIYFSYDVKMKEKGDIPEGYSVSREKKERFSLILESASTNQTSMYLCASSTGSTNEKLFFGSGTQLSVL.

The chain has TRBV13 and TRBJ2-7; D might be TRBD1 (5 bases). CDR1 and CDR2 from the germline V gene are PRHDT and FYEKMQ (reference sequence). Trimming left V 4 bases short and J 0 bases short, with 13 bases between. The CDR3 is 15 amino acids. The DNA for the CDR3 is TGTGCCAGCAGCTCCCCCCAGGGAAGCTCCTACGAGCAGTACTTC. As protein: CASSSPQGSSYEQYF.

The chain joins TRBV28 to TRBJ2-7; possible D gene TRBD1, 5 bases. This CDR3 region has 14 residues. Germline CDR1 reads MDHEN; CDR2 reads SYDVKM. V gave up 1 base and J gave up 4 bases, with 11 bases separating them. The CDR3 sequence: CASSLSGSRYEQYF. CDR3 DNA: TGTGCCAGCAGTTTATCAGGGTCTAGGTACGAGCAGTACTTC. Based on the CDR3 plus reference TRBV28 and TRBJ2-7, the full variable domain is DVKVTQSSRYLVKRTGEKVFLECVQDMDHENMFWYRQDPGLGLRLIYFSYDVKMKEKGDIPEGYSVSREKKERFSLILESASTNQTSMYLCASSLSGSRYEQYFGPGTRLTVT.

This sequence joins TRBV25-1 and TRBJ1-3; D may be TRBD1 (5 bases). CDR1 and CDR2 (germline): MGHDK, SYGVNS. V lost 1 base and J lost 4, with 8 bases in between. The CDR3 spans 14 residues. CDR3 nucleotides: TGTGCCAGCAGTGAATCCAGGGCCGGAAACACCATATATTTT. It is translated as CASSESRAGNTIYF. The full variable domain, in which reference TRBV25-1 and TRBJ1-3 provide the parts outside the CDR3, is EADIYQTPRYLVIGTGKKITLECSQTMGHDKMYWYQQDPGMELHLIHYSYGVNSTEKGDLSSESTVSRIRTEHFPLTLESARPSHTSQYLCASSESRAGNTIYFGEGSWLTVV.

V is TRBV11-2 and J is TRBJ1-5; weak D call: TRBD1 (5 bases). The V end was cut by 1 base, the J end by 9 bases, with 10 bases between. Germline-derived CDR1 and CDR2 are SGHAT and FQNNGV. CDR3 length: 13 amino acids. The CDR3 is CASSLGQSAPQHF. CDR3 DNA sequence: TGTGCCAGCAGCTTAGGACAGTCCGCGCCCCAGCATTTT. The whole variable domain, remainder taken from reference TRBV11-2 and TRBJ1-5, is EAGVAQSPRYKIIEKRQSVAFWCNPISGHATLYWYQQILGQGPKLLIQFQNNGVVDDSQLPKDRFSAERLKGVDSTLKIQPAKLEDSAVYLCASSLGQSAPQHFGDGTRLSIL.

In its sample, this clone was seen once. This chain uses TRBV7-6 with TRBJ2-7, with TRBD2 matching 13 bases. CDR1 is SGHVS and CDR2 is FNYEAQ in the germline V gene. The CDR3 is made up of 18 amino acids. V trimming: 4 bases; J trimming: 6 bases; junction bases outside the gene matches: 15. The CDR3 reads CASSSTGTSGTLGSEQYF. CDR3 sequence (DNA): TGTGCCAGCAGCTCTACCGGGACTAGCGGGACTTTAGGCTCCGAGCAGTACTTC.

The chain carries TRBV5-4 and TRBJ2-7; D not resolved. The CDR3 totals 14 residues. Germline CDR1 SGHNT, CDR2 YYREEE (reference sequence). V was cut by 4 bases and J by 5 bases, with 16 bases left in between. Here the CDR3 reads CASSLIPSENEQYF. The DNA for the CDR3 is TGTGCCAGCAGCCTTATACCCTCTGAGAACGAGCAGTACTTC.

The V gene is TRBV6-6, the J gene TRBJ2-1; 11 nucleotides line up with TRBD2. Germline CDR1 MNHNY, CDR2 SVGAGI (reference sequence). V lost 2 bases to trimming and J lost 8 bases; unmatched junction nucleotides: 8. This CDR3 has 16 amino acids. Here the CDR3 DNA reads TGTGCCAGCAGTTACGCAGTCGGGACTAGCGGCGATGAGCAGTTCTTC. Translating it yields CASSYAVGTSGDEQFF.

V is TRBV7-2 and J is TRBJ2-3, with TRBD2 as a possible D gene (5 bases). Germline V gene lookup returns CDR1 SGHTA and CDR2 FQGNSA. Trimming left V 2 bases short and J 5 bases short, with 14 bases between. The CDR3 has 15 amino acids. The CDR3 nucleotides read TGTGCCAGCAGCTTACAAGCGGACCTAGGAGATACGCAGTATTTT. The encoded protein is CASSLQADLGDTQYF.

CDR3: CASSPRGQTEAFF. DNA of the CDR3: TGTGCCAGCAGTCCCAGGGGGCAAACTGAAGCTTTCTTT. The rearrangement uses TRBV2 and TRBJ1-1, with 8 bases that match TRBD1. This CDR3 spans 13 amino acids. Germline V gives CDR1 SNHLY, CDR2 FYNNEI. J was trimmed by 5 bases and V by 5 bases; bases with no gene match: 4.

The chain joins TRBV6-5 to TRBJ2-1; perhaps TRBD1 as D (6 bases). Trimming removed 2 bases at V and 3 bases at J, with 11 bases between. Germline assignment: CDR1 MNHEY and CDR2 SVGAGI. CDR3 length: 15 amino acids. CDR3 bases: TGTGCCAGCAGTTACGGGCAGGGGTTCTACAATGAGCAGTTCTTC. Protein product: CASSYGQGFYNEQFF.

The gene calls are TRBV29-1 and TRBJ2-7, with D possibly being TRBD1 (5 bases). The CDR3 contains 16 residues. Germline V gives CDR1 SQVTM, CDR2 ANQGSEA. V lost 1 base and J lost 0, with 16 bases in between. The CDR3 loop reads CSVEGVDTSSSYEQYF. Written as DNA, the CDR3 is TGCAGCGTTGAAGGAGTGGACACCTCGAGCTCCTACGAGCAGTACTTC.

In the case of this clone: Other DNA sequences in the same sample also yield this CDR3. The V call is TRBV7-9, the J call TRBJ2-7; unclear D gene. CDR3 length: 14 amino acids. Looked up from germline, CDR1 is SEHNR and CDR2 is FQNEAQ (reference sequence). The germline V and J ends were trimmed by 2 bases and 5 bases, with 13 bases remaining between them. The CDR3 DNA reads as TGTGCCAGCAGCTTAACCGGTTTGAACCACGAGCAGTACTTC. This codes for CASSLTGLNHEQYF.

The rearrangement links TRBV5-1 to TRBJ1-1, with TRBD1 as a possible D gene (5 bases). V dropped 0 bases and J dropped 5 bases, with 8 bases sitting between them. This CDR3 region has 13 residues. Per the germline V gene, CDR1 is SGHRS and CDR2 is YFSETQ. The CDR3 is CASSLEGRTEAFF. DNA for the CDR3: TGCGCCAGCAGCTTGGAGGGGCGGACTGAAGCTTTCTTT.

The rearrangement uses TRBV19 and TRBJ1-2; D possibly corresponds to TRBD1 (6 bases). Trimming cost V 6 bases and J 0 bases, with 11 bases left between them. Looked up from germline, CDR1 is LNHDA and CDR2 is SQIVND (reference sequence). The CDR3 is 14 amino acids. The CDR3 reads CASSRGGSNYGYTF. CDR3 DNA: TGTGCCAGTAGCAGGGGCGGTTCTAACTATGGCTACACCTTC.

The rearrangement uses TRBV12-5 and TRBJ2-2, with 7 bases lining up with TRBD2. There are 13 residues in the CDR3. Trimming at V came to 7 bases and at J to 5 bases, leaving 4 bases not matched to a gene. CDR1 and CDR2 from the germline V gene are LGHNT and FRNRAP. Here the CDR3 DNA reads TGTGCTAGTGAGAAGCGGGAAACCGGGGAGCTGTTTTTT. Protein: CASEKRETGELFF.

The CDR3, as DNA: TGTGCCAGCAGTTTACTATCCGGGGGGGCGGGAGAAAAACTGTTTTTT. This translates into CASSLLSGGAGEKLFF. The V gene is TRBV28, the J gene TRBJ1-4; TRBD1 is a possible D gene (6 bases). Trimming left V 2 bases short and J 8 bases short, with 18 bases between. Germline V gene data show CDR1 as MDHEN and CDR2 as SYDVKM. The CDR3 is 16 amino acids.

Points on this clone: The sample has other DNA sequences that encode this CDR3 too. The CDR3, as DNA: TGTGCCTGGAGTGGGGGCATCTATGGCTACACCTTC. It is translated as CAWSGGIYGYTF. The chain couples TRBV30 to TRBJ1-2; perhaps TRBD1 as D (5 bases). Germline CDR1 is GTSNPN and CDR2 is SVGIG (reference sequence). CDR3 length: 12 amino acids. Trimming cost V 1 base and J 4 bases, with 7 bases left between them.

The CDR3: CASSIGTGAKVITEAFF. CDR3 bases: TGTGCCAGTAGTATCGGGACAGGCGCAAAAGTGATCACTGAAGCTTTCTTT. The chain recombines TRBV19 with TRBJ1-1, with 8 positions matching TRBD1. The CDR3 covers 17 residues. Germline CDR1 reads LNHDA; CDR2 reads SQIVND (reference sequence). The junction had 13 bases not matched to a gene; V was cut back by 3 bases and J by 4 bases.